This paragraph reports one TCR beta chain. Its specificity is unknown. The data originate from a study of cytomegalovirus exposure and HLA in healthy donors. The PCR made use of 60 Vbeta and 13 Jbeta primers. The assay was immunoSEQ multiplex PCR, and TCRdb's table has in-frame clones only and misses some. The sample holds some 130,000 clones. Broader study findings: A later analysis showed TCR association rates differing by HLA locus, peaking at DRB1 and lowest at HLA-C. Three of the chains that were CMV-associated were confirmed in vitro to be specific for CMV antigens. Reports indicate that TCR beta sequences accurately predicted the HLA-A and HLA-B alleles of most subjects.

CDR3 length: 14 amino acids. Germline CDR1 is ENHRY and CDR2 is SYGVKD. With 5 bases clipped from V and 1 base from J, the junction kept 5 bases outside the gene matches. The sequenced material came from PBMCs. The clonotype originates from a man younger than 30 in good health and CMV-seronegative. This chain joins TRBV10-3 and TRBJ2-7; 7 nucleotides match TRBD1. Here the CDR3 reads CAISRGQQSYEQYF. CDR3 sequence (DNA): TGTGCCATCAGTAGGGGACAGCAATCCTACGAGCAGTACTTC.